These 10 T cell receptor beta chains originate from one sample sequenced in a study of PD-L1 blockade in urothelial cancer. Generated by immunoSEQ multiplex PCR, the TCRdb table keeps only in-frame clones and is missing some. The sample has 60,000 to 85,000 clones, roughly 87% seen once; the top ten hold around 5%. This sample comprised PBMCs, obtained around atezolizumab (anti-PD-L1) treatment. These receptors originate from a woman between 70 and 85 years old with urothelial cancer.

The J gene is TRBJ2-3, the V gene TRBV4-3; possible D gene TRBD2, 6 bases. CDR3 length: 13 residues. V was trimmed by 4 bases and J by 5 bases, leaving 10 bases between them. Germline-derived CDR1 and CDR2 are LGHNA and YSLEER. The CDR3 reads CASSRNGGDTQYF. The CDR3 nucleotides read TGCGCCAGCAGCCGAAACGGGGGAGATACGCAGTATTTT.

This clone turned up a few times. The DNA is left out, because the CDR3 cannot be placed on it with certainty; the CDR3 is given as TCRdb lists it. This CDR3 is CASTSDRADTQYF. This chain joins TRBV19 and TRBJ2-3; the table names TRBD1, a call not compared with the DNA. The CDR3 numbers 13 amino acids, ends counted. Germline-derived CDR1 and CDR2 are LNHDA and SQIVND (reference sequence).

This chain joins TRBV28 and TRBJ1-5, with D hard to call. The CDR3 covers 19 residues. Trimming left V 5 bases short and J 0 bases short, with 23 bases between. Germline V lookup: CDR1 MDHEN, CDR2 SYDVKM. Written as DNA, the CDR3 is TGTGCCAGCAGTAAGCTGAGGGTGCTAACATTACATAGCAATCAGCCCCAGCATTTT. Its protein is CASSKLRVLTLHSNQPQHF.

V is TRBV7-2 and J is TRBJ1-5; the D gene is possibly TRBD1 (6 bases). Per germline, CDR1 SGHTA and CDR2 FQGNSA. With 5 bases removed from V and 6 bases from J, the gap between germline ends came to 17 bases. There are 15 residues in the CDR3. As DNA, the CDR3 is TGTGCCAGCAGCCCACAGGGAGTCAGGAGTCAGCCCCAGCATTTT. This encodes CASSPQGVRSQPQHF.

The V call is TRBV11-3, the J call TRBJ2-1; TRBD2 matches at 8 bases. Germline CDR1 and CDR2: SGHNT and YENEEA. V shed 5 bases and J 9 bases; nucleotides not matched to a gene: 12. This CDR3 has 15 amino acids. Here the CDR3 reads CASSRGGGHTLEQFF. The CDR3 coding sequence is TGTGCCAGCAGCCGTGGCGGGGGGCACACCCTTGAGCAGTTCTTC.

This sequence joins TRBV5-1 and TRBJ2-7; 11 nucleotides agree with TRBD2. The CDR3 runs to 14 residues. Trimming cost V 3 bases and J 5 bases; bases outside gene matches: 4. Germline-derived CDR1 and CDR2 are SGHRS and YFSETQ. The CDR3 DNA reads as TGCGCCAGCAGCTATAGCGGGGGGGCCGACGAGCAGTACTTC. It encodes CASSYSGGADEQYF.

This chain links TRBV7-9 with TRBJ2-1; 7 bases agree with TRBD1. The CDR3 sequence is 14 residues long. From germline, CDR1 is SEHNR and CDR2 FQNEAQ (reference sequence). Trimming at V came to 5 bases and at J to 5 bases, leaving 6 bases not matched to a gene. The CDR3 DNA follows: TGTGCCAGCAGCCCGAGCACAGGGGACAATGAGCAGTTCTTC. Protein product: CASSPSTGDNEQFF.

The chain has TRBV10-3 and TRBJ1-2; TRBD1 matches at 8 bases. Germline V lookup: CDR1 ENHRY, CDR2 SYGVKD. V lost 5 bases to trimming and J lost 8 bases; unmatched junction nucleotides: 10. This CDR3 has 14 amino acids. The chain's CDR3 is CAISKVDRARGYTF. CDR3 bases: TGTGCCATCAGTAAAGTGGACAGGGCTAGGGGCTACACCTTC.

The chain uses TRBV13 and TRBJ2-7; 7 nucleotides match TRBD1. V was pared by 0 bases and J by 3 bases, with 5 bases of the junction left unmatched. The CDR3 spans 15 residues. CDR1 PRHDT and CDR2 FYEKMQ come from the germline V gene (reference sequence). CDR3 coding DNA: TGTGCCAGCAGCTTAGGGCAGGGGGTAAGCTACGAGCAGTACTTC. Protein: CASSLGQGVSYEQYF.

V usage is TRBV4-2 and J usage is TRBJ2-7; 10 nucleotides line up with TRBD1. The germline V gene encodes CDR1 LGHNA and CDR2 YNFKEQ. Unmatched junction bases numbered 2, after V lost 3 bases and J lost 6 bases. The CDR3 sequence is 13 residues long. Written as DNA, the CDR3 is TGTGCCAGCAGCCACGGACAGGGGGTCGAGCAGTACTTC. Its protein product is CASSHGQGVEQYF.